What follows are 10 T cell receptor beta chains derived from one specimen sequenced in a study of PD-L1 blockade in urothelial cancer. Time point of the sample: pretreatment peripheral blood. Sequencing was performed with immunoSEQ multiplex PCR; in TCRdb, only in-frame clones are kept and a portion is missing. Of 70,000 to 75,000 clones detected, over 80% appear once; the ten largest clones hold around a tenth. This sample comprised PBMCs, obtained around atezolizumab (anti-PD-L1) treatment. All receptors come from a woman in her 70s with urothelial cancer.

V and J are TRBV10-3 and TRBJ2-6, with 7 bases fitting TRBD1. Germline trimming cut 8 bases from V and 2 bases from J; bases unmatched to any gene: 9. Looked up from germline, CDR1 is ENHRY and CDR2 is SYGVKD. The CDR3 covers 16 residues. The CDR3 protein is CAIGGTGDPGANVLTF. As DNA, the CDR3 is TGTGCCATCGGTGGCACAGGGGATCCTGGGGCCAACGTCCTGACTTTC.

The J gene is TRBJ2-7, the V gene TRBV6-6; TRBD1 agrees at 8 bases. There are 14 residues in the CDR3. Germline V CDR1 and CDR2: MNHNY, SVGAGI (reference sequence). The junction had 7 bases not matched to a gene; V was cut back by 2 bases and J by 7 bases. CDR3 sequence: CASSYLQGAGEQYF. CDR3 nucleotide sequence: TGTGCCAGCAGTTACCTGCAGGGGGCGGGAGAGCAGTACTTC.

The chain carries TRBV5-8 and TRBJ2-2; D perhaps matches TRBD2 (5 bases). Germline lookup yields CDR1 SGHTS and CDR2 YDEGEE. The CDR3 is 13 residues long. The CDR3 protein is CAPRGRGTGELFF. DNA of the CDR3: TGTGCGCCACGGGGAAGAGGGACCGGGGAGCTGTTTTTT.

This clone was observed once. V is TRBV9 and J is TRBJ2-5, with 8 bases that match TRBD1. CDR3 length equals 15 residues. With V trimmed by 0 bases and J by 1 base, 2 bases remained unmatched. Per germline, CDR1 SGDLS and CDR2 YYNGEE. DNA of the CDR3: TGTGCCAGCAGCGTAGGGGACAGGCTCCAAGAGACCCAGTACTTC. Protein product: CASSVGDRLQETQYF.

The J gene is TRBJ2-1, the V gene TRBV5-1, with a weak D call TRBD2 (6 bases). From germline, CDR1 is SGHRS and CDR2 YFSETQ. The ends were cut back, 1 base at V and 3 bases at J, with 8 bases in the middle. The CDR3 totals 14 residues. The CDR3 DNA reads TGCGCCAGCAGCTTGCGGGGGAACTACAATGAGCAGTTCTTC. Translating it yields CASSLRGNYNEQFF.

The chain uses TRBV7-9 and TRBJ1-4; 8 bases fit TRBD1. Trimming cost V 5 bases and J 8 bases; bases outside gene matches: 7. The V gene's germline CDR1 is SEHNR and CDR2 FQNEAQ (reference sequence). The CDR3 consists of 14 residues. Here the CDR3 reads CASSLGQGNEKLFF. CDR3 DNA sequence: TGTGCCAGCAGCCTAGGACAGGGTAACGAAAAACTGTTTTTT.

This chain joins TRBV6-5 and TRBJ1-1; D remains ambiguous. CDR1 is MNHEY and CDR2 is SVGAGI in the germline V gene. The V end lost 0 bases, the J end lost 5 bases, and 10 bases lay between the germline ends. The CDR3 is made up of 14 amino acids. CDR3 sequence: CASSYSIAGTEAFF. In nucleotides, the CDR3 is TGTGCCAGCAGTTACTCTATAGCGGGGACTGAAGCTTTCTTT.

The chain is built from TRBV9 and TRBJ1-4; perhaps TRBD1 as D (5 bases). Trimming cost V 0 bases and J 0 bases, with 6 bases left between them. Germline assignment: CDR1 SGDLS and CDR2 YYNGEE. This CDR3 is 15 amino acids long. The CDR3 nucleotides are TGTGCCAGCAGCGTAGGCAGGGCAACTAATGAAAAACTGTTTTTT. This gives the protein CASSVGRATNEKLFF.

This chain joins TRBV11-3 and TRBJ2-3, with D perhaps TRBD2 (5 bases). The V end was cut by 4 bases, the J end by 4 bases, with 12 bases between. Germline lookup yields CDR1 SGHNT and CDR2 YENEEA. The CDR3 sequence is 14 residues long. The CDR3 DNA reads as TGTGCCAGCAGCTCCGCTAGCCCCCCAGATACGCAGTATTTT. Residues: CASSSASPPDTQYF.

V gene TRBV5-1 combines with J gene TRBJ2-3, with 8 nucleotides matching TRBD1. Germline V gene sequence: CDR1 SGHRS, CDR2 YFSETQ. With 4 bases clipped from V and 5 bases from J, the junction kept 3 bases outside the gene matches. CDR3 length: 13 amino acids. The CDR3 here is CASSRGQEDTQYF. The CDR3 DNA reads as TGCGCCAGCAGCAGGGGACAGGAAGATACGCAGTATTTT.